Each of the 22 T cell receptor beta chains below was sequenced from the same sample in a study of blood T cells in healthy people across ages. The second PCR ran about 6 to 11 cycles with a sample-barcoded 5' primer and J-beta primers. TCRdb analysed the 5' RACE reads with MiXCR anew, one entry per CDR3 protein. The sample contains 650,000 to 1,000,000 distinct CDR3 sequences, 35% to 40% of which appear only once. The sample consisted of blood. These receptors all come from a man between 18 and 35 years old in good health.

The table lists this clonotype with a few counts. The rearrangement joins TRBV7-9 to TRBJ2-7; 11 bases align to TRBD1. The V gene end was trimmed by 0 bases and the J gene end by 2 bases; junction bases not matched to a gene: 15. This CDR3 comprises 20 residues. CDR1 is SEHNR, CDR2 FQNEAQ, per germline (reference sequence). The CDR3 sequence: CASSLARLGQGATSPYEQYF. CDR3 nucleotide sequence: TGTGCCAGCAGCTTAGCACGTTTAGGACAGGGGGCCACGTCTCCCTACGAGCAGTACTTC.

The CDR3 sequence: CASSFATGAGMNTEAFF. The CDR3 nucleotides read TGTGCCAGCAGCTTCGCTACAGGGGCGGGTATGAACACTGAAGCTTTCTTT. The rearrangement joins TRBV5-5 to TRBJ1-1; TRBD1 matches 7 bases. Per germline, CDR1 SGHKS and CDR2 YYEKEE (reference sequence). V trimming: 2 bases; J trimming: 0 bases; junction bases outside the gene matches: 10. CDR3 length: 17 amino acids.

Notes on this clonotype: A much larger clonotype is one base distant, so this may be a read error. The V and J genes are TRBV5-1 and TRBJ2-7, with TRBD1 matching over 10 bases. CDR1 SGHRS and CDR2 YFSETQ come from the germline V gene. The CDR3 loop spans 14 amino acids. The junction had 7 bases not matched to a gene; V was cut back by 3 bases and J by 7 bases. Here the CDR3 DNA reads TGCGCCAGCAGCTCCACGACAGGGGGCGGTGAGCAGTACTTC. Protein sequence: CASSSTTGGGEQYF.

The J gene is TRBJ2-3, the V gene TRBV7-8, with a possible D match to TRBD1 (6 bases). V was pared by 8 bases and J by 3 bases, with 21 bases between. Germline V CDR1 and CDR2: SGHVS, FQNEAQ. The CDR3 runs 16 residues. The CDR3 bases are TGTGCCAGCGGGAGATACCGACAGGAGTTGACAGATACGCAGTATTTT. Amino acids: CASGRYRQELTDTQYF.

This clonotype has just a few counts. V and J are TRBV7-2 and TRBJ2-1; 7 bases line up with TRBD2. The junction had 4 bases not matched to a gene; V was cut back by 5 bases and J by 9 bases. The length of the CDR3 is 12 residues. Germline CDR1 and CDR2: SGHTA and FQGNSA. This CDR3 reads CASSSREGEQFF. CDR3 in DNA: TGTGCCAGCAGCAGCAGGGAGGGTGAGCAGTTCTTC.

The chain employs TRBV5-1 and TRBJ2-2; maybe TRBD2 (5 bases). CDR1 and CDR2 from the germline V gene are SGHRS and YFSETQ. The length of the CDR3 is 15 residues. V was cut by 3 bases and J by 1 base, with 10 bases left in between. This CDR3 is CASSSGFQNTGELFF. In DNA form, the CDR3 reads TGCGCCAGCAGCTCGGGGTTCCAGAACACCGGGGAGCTGTTTTTT.

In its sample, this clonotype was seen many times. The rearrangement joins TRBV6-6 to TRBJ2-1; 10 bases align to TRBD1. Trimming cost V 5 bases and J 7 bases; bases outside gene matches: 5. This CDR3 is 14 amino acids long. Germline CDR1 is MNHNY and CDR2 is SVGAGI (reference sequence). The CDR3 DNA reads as TGTGCCAGCAGTCGTCCGGGACAGGGGAATGAGCAGTTCTTC. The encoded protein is CASSRPGQGNEQFF.

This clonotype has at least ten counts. CDR3 nucleotides: TGTGCCAGCAGCCGCCGAAGGGGGGAAGACGGCGAGCAGTACTTC. Its protein is CASSRRRGEDGEQYF. V gene TRBV4-2 combines with J gene TRBJ2-7, with D perhaps being TRBD1 or TRBD2 (6 bases each). The germline gives CDR1 LGHNA, CDR2 YNFKEQ. The V and J ends lost 4 bases and 6 bases respectively, with 19 bases between them. CDR3 length equals 15 residues.

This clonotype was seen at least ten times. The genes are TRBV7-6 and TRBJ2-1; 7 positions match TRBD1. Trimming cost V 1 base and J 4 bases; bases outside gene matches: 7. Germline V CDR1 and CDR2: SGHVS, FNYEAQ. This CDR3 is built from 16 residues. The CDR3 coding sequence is TGTGCCAGCAGCTTAGATTGGGGACAGCCTTACAATGAGCAGTTCTTC. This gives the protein CASSLDWGQPYNEQFF.

CDR3 nucleotides: TGCAGTGCTATGTGGCTCGATACGCAGTATTTT. It specifies CSAMWLDTQYF. The chain employs TRBV20-1 and TRBJ2-3; D call uncertain. Germline-derived CDR1 and CDR2 are DFQATT and SNEGSKA (reference sequence). Trimming cost V 4 bases and J 6 bases, with 8 bases left between them. This CDR3 contains 11 residues.

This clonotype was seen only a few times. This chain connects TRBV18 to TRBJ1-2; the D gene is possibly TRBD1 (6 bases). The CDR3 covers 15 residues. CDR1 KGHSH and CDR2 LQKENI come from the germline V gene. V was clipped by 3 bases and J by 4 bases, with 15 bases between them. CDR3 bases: TGTGCCAGCTCACCTATGTTAGGGGGGCTCTATGGCTACACCTTC. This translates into CASSPMLGGLYGYTF.

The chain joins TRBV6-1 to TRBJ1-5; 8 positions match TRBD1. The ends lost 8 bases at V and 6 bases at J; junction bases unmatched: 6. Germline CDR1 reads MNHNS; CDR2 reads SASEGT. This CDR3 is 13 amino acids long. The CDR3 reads CASGQGAGQPQHF. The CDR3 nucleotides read TGTGCCAGCGGCCAGGGGGCCGGTCAGCCCCAGCATTTT.

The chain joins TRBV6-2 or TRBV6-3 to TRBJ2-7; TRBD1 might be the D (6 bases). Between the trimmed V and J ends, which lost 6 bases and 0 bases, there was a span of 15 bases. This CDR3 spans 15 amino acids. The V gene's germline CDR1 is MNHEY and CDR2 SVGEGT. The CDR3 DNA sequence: TGTGCCAGCAGGTATACAGGGTCCTCCTCCTACGAGCAGTACTTC. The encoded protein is CASRYTGSSSYEQYF.

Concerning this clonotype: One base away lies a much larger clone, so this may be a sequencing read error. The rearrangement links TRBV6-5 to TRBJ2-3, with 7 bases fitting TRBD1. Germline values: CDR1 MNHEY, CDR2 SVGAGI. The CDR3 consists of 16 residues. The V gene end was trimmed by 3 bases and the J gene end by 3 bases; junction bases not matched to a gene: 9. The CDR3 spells CASSYLGTEGTDTQYF. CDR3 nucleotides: TGTGCCAGCAGTTATCTAGGGACAGAGGGAACAGATACGCAGTATTTT.

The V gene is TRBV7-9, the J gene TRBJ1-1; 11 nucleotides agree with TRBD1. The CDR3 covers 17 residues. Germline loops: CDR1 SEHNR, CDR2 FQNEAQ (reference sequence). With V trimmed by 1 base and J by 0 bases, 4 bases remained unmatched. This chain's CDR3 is CASSLVGTGGMNTEAFF. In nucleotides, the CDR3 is TGTGCCAGCAGCTTAGTAGGGACAGGGGGTATGAACACTGAAGCTTTCTTT.

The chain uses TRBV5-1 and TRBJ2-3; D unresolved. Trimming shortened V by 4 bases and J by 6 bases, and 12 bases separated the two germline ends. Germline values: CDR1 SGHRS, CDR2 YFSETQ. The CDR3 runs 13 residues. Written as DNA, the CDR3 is TGCGCCAGCAGCCGGCGCCAAGGGGATACGCAGTATTTT. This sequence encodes CASSRRQGDTQYF.

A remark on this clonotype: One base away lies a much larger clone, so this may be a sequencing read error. The CDR3: CASSQGQGSDEQYF. The CDR3 bases are TGCGCCAGCAGCCAAGGTCAGGGTTCCGACGAGCAGTACTTC. The chain recombines TRBV4-3 with TRBJ2-5, with a weak D call TRBD1 (5 bases). The J call may be incorrect, as the DNA end agrees better with TRBJ2-7. The CDR3 is made up of 14 amino acids. CDR1 and CDR2 from the germline V gene are LGHNA and YSLEER.

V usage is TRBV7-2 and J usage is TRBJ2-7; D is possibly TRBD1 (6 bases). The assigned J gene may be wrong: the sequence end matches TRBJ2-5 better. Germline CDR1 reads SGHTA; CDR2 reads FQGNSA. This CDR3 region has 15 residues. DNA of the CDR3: TGTGCCAGCAGCTTTTGGGGGCTTGATAGGGAGACCCAGTACTTC. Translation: CASSFWGLDRETQYF.

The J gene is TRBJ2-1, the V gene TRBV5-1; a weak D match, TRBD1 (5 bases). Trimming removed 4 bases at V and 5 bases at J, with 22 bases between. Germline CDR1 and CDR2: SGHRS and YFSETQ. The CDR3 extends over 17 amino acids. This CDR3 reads CASSPQARAFMDNEQFF. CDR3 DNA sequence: TGCGCCAGCAGCCCCCAGGCCAGGGCCTTTATGGACAATGAGCAGTTCTTC.

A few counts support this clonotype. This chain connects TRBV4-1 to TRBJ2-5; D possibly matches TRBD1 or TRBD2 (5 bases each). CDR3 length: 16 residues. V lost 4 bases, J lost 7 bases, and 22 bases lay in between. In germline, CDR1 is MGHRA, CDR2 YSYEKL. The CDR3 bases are TGCGCCAGCAGCCGAGGGGAAGTCTCTAAATCGGGGACCCAGTACTTC. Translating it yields CASSRGEVSKSGTQYF.

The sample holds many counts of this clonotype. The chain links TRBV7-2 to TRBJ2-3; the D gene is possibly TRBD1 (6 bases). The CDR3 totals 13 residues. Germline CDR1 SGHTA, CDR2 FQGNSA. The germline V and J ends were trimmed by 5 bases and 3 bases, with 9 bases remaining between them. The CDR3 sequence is CASSVQGTDTQYF. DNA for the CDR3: TGTGCCAGCAGCGTACAGGGTACAGATACGCAGTATTTT.

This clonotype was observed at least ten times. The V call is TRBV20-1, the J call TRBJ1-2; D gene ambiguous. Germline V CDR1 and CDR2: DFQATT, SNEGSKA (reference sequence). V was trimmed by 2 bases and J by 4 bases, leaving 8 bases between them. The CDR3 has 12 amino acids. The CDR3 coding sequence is TGCAGTGCTAGACCAGTTCTCTATGGCTACACCTTC. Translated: CSARPVLYGYTF.